The following is a T cell receptor (beta chain) sequence with its context. Trimming shortened V by 8 bases and J by 0 bases, and 8 bases separated the two germline ends. The CDR3 has 13 amino acids. This sample was taken from a study of Ad26.COV2.S vaccination and SARS-CoV-2 variants. Treatment of the sample: some 19 received Ad26.COV2.S at low or high dose, single or two shots; about 5 received placebo; per-sample allocation not given. Specimen acquisition occurred on day 63 following the initial vaccine or placebo injection. Sequencing was performed with immunoSEQ multiplex PCR; in TCRdb, only in-frame clones are kept and a portion is missing. The sample has fewer than 500,000 clones, nearly 90% seen once.

The gene calls are TRBV12-3 or TRBV12-4 and TRBJ1-3; D gene ambiguous. Sequenced material: peripheral blood, taken in a trial of Ad26.COV2.S vaccine versus placebo. This receptor was obtained from a person aged 18-65 years who received the Ad26.COV2.S COVID-19 vaccine or a placebo. CDR3 DNA: TGTGCCAGCGGACTCAACTCTGGAAACACCATATATTTT. It encodes CASGLNSGNTIYF.